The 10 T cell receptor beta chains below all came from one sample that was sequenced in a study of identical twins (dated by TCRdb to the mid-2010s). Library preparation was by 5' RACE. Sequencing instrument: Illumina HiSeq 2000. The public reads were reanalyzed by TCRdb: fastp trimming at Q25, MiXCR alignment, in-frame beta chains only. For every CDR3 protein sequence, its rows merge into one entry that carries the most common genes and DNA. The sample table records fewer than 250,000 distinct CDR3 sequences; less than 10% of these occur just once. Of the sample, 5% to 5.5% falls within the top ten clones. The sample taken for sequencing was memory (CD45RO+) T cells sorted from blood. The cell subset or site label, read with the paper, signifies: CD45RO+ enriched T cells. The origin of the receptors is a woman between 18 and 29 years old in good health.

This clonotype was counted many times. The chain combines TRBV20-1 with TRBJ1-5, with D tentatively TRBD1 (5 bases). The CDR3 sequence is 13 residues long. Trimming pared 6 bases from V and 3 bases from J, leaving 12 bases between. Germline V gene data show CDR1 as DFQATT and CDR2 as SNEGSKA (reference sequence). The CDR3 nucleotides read TGCAGTGCCTCCGGGGCCAACAATCAGCCCCAGCATTTT. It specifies CSASGANNQPQHF.

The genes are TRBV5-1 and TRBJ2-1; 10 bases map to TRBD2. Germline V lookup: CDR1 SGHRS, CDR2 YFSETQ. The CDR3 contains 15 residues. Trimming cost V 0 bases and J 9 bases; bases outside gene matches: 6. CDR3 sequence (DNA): TGCGCCAGCAGCTTGGTAGCGGGAGGAAATTTTGAGCAGTTCTTC. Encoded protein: CASSLVAGGNFEQFF.

CDR3 DNA: TGTGCCAGCAGCCAAGATCGGGGGAACACCATATATTTT. It translates to CASSQDRGNTIYF. The V and J genes are TRBV3-1 and TRBJ1-3, with a weak D call TRBD1 (5 bases). Deletions cut 0 bases from V and 7 bases from J, with 7 bases between. Germline loops: CDR1 LGHDT, CDR2 YNNKEL (reference sequence). This CDR3 contains 13 residues.

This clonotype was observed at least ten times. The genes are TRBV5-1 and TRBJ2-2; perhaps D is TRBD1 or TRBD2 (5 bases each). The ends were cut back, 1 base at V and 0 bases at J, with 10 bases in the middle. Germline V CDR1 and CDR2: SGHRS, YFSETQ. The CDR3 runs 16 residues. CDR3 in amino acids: CASSLLGVSNTGELFF. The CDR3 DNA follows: TGCGCCAGCAGCTTGTTGGGGGTGTCGAACACCGGGGAGCTGTTTTTT. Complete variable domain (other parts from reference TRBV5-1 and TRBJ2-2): KAGVTQTPRYLIKTRGQQVTLSCSPISGHRSVSWYQQTPGQGLQFLFEYFSETQRNKGNFPGRFSGRQFSNSRSEMNVSTLELGDSALYLCASSLLGVSNTGELFFGEGSRLTVL.

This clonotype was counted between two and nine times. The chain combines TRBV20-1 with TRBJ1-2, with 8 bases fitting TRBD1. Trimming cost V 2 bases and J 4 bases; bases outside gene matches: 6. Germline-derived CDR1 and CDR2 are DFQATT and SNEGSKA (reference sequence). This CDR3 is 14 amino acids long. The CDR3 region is CSARSGTGGYGYTF. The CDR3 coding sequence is TGCAGTGCTAGATCCGGGACAGGCGGCTATGGCTACACCTTC.

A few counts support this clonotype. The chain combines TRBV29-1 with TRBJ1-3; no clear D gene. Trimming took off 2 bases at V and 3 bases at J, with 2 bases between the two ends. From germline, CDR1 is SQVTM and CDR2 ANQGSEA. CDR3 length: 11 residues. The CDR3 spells CSVEYGNTIYF. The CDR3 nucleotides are TGCAGCGTTGAATATGGAAACACCATATATTTT.

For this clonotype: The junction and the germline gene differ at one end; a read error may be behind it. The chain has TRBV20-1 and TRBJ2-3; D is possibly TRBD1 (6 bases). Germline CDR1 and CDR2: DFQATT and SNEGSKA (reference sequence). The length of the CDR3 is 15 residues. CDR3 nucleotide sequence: TGCAGTGCTAAGGATCCGGGACACAGCACAGATACGCTGTATTTT. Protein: CSAKDPGHSTDTLYF.

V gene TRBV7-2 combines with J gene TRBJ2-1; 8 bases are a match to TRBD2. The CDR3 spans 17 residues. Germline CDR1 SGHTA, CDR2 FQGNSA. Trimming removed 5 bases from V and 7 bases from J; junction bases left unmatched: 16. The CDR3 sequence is CASSRGWLARGGNEQFF. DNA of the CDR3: TGTGCCAGCAGCCGGGGGTGGCTAGCTCGCGGGGGGAATGAGCAGTTCTTC.

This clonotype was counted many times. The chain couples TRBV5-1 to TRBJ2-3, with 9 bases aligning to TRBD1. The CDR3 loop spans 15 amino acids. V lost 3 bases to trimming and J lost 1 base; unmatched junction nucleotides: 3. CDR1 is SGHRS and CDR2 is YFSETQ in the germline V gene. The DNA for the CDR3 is TGCGCCAGCAGCTCGGGACAGGGTGGCACAGATACGCAGTATTTT. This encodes CASSSGQGGTDTQYF. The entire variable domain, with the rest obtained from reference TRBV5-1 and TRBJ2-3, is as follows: KAGVTQTPRYLIKTRGQQVTLSCSPISGHRSVSWYQQTPGQGLQFLFEYFSETQRNKGNFPGRFSGRQFSNSRSEMNVSTLELGDSALYLCASSSGQGGTDTQYFGPGTRLTVL.

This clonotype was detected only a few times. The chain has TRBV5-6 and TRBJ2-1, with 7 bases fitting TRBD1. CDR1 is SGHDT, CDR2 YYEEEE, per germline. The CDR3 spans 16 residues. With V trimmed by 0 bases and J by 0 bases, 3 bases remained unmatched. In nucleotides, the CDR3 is TGTGCCAGCAGCTTGGCGGGACAGAGCTCCTACAATGAGCAGTTCTTC. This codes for CASSLAGQSSYNEQFF.